Listed below are T cell receptor beta chains from one sample, sequenced in a study of identical twins. TCRdb passed the 5' RACE reads through MiXCR, listing each CDR3 protein once. The profile shows hundreds of thousands of distinct CDR3 sequences, roughly 18% of them singletons. The data also belong to a second study, concerning T cells expressing NK-cell markers.

Source material: PBMCs. These receptors came from a young woman in good health. Both conserved end residues are part of each CDR3. D genes are given only for firm matches. Part of the rows lack a size; the others show once, few, many or a class for expanded clones.

>TRBV29-1|.|TRBJ1-1|few
TGCAGCGTTGAGGGGCCCGACAGTGAGAACACTGAAGCTTTCTTT
CSVEGPDSENTEAFF
>TRBV20-1|.|TRBJ2-1|few
TGCAGTGCTCAAGTCCGGGACACCTATCCAATTGAGCAGTTCTTC
CSAQVRDTYPIEQFF
>TRBV12-5|.|TRBJ2-5|few
TGTGCTAGTGGTTCCCTTAATGGGGCCCAAGAGACCCAGTACTTC
CASGSLNGAQETQYF
>TRBV11-2|TRBD2|TRBJ2-1|.
TGTGCCAGCAGCGCGCGTCCGGGACTAGCGGACAATGAGCAGTTCTTC
CASSARPGLADNEQFF
>TRBV12-3/TRBV12-4|.|TRBJ2-1|few
TGTGCCAGCAGTTTTTACGACGATCTGGCAAATGAGCAGTTCTTC
CASSFYDDLANEQFF
>TRBV29-1|.|TRBJ1-5|few
TGCAGCGTGAGTACAGGGTTTTGGGATCAGCCCCAGCATTTT
CSVSTGFWDQPQHF
>TRBV6-1|TRBD1|TRBJ2-5|.
TGTGCCAGCAGAACTCCGGGACAGGGCTCAGAGACCCAGTACTTC
CASRTPGQGSETQYF
>TRBV27|TRBD1|TRBJ2-7|.
TGTGCCAGCTCCAAAGGGGGCGGGTTCTACGAGCAGTACTTC
CASSKGGGFYEQYF
>TRBV6-2/TRBV6-3|TRBD2|TRBJ2-3|many
TGTGCCAGCAGAACTAGCGGTCCGCAGTATTTT
CASRTSGPQYF
>TRBV13|.|TRBJ2-7|few
TGTGCCAGCAGTTACCGAGCACTCCGGGACAACTCCTACGAGCAGTACTTC
CASSYRALRDNSYEQYF
>TRBV20-1|TRBD2|TRBJ2-1|.
TGCAGTGCTAACGACTGGACTAGCGGACCCTACAATGAGCAGTTCTTC
CSANDWTSGPYNEQFF
>TRBV4-3|TRBD2|TRBJ2-2|.
TGCGCCAGCAGCCAAGTTTGGGGGGGGGCCGGGGAGCTGTTTTTT
CASSQVWGGAGELFF
>TRBV20-1|.|TRBJ1-2|.
TGCAGTGCTAGTTCCCCAGGCGGGCGCGGGGGCTACACCTTC
CSASSPGGRGGYTF
>TRBV5-6|.|TRBJ1-4|many
TGTGCCAGCAGCTTCATAGCAACTAATGAAAAACTGTTTTTT
CASSFIATNEKLFF
>TRBV24-1|TRBD2|TRBJ2-1|few
TGTGCCACCGCGGGGGGGGGATCTTACAATGAGCAGTTCTTC
CATAGGGSYNEQFF
>TRBV20-1|.|TRBJ1-1|.
TGCAGTTCCTTGAGGGGTGAAGCTTTCTTT
CSSLRGEAFF
>TRBV3-1|TRBD1|TRBJ1-2|few
TGTGCCAGCAGCCAAGCGGACAGGGGTTTCTACACCTTC
CASSQADRGFYTF
>TRBV6-2/TRBV6-3|.|TRBJ2-7|once
TGTGCCAACAGTTATTTTCGGGCAGCGACCTACGAGCAGTACTTC
CANSYFRAATYEQYF
>TRBV6-5|.|TRBJ2-7|few
TGTGCCAGCAGTTACAGCTGGGGGGCCTCGTACGAGCAGTACTTC
CASSYSWGASYEQYF
>TRBV7-7|.|TRBJ2-5|.
TGTGCTAGCAGCTTAGTGGGGGTTGGAGAGACCCAGTACTTC
CASSLVGVGETQYF
>TRBV12-3/TRBV12-4|.|TRBJ2-1|.
TGTGCCAGCAGCTTCGAGGATGGCGGGGGACACTTCCACCGGTTCTTC
CASSFEDGGGHFHRFF
>TRBV5-6|.|TRBJ1-2|few
TGTGCCAGCAGTTCGACAGGACTGGGTGGCTACACCTTC
CASSSTGLGGYTF
>TRBV5-6|.|TRBJ1-1|few
TGTGCCAGCGGAAACCCTGAAGCTTTCTTT
CASGNPEAFF
>TRBV29-1|.|TRBJ2-1|.
TGCAGCGTTGAAAAGGCGTCTGAGCAGTTCTTC
CSVEKASEQFF
>TRBV20-1|.|TRBJ2-5|.
TGCAGTGCGCGTACCCTGACAGGGGAGGGAGAGACCCAGTACTTC
CSARTLTGEGETQYF
>TRBV12-3/TRBV12-4|TRBD1|TRBJ1-5|.
TGTGCCAGCAGTCCCGAGGCGACAGGGTACCAGCCCCAGCATTTT
CASSPEATGYQPQHF
>TRBV9|.|TRBJ2-5|.
TGTGCCAGCAGCGTAGCTCCGACTGGGGAGACCCAGTACTTC
CASSVAPTGETQYF
>TRBV4-3|TRBD2|TRBJ2-5|.
TGCGCCAGCAGCCAAGATTCTAGCGGGAGACGGGGACAAGAGACCCAGTACTTC
CASSQDSSGRRGQETQYF
>TRBV7-8|.|TRBJ2-2|many
TGTGCCAGCAGCTTAGACAGGACGGTGAACACCGGGGAGCTGTTTTTT
CASSLDRTVNTGELFF
>TRBV5-1|TRBD1|TRBJ1-2|few
TGCGCCAGCAGCTACAGTACAGGGGTTGACTATGGCTACACCTTC
CASSYSTGVDYGYTF
>TRBV5-1|.|TRBJ1-1|many
TGCGCCAGCAGCAGGACGATTGGCACTGAAGCTTTCTTT
CASSRTIGTEAFF
>TRBV18|.|TRBJ2-7|.
TGTGCCAGCTCACCACTGCAGGGGAACTCCTACGGGCAGTACTTC
CASSPLQGNSYGQYF
>TRBV2|.|TRBJ1-2|few
TGTGCCAGCAGTGAAGAGGGCCGGACGGGAGGCTACACCTTC
CASSEEGRTGGYTF
>TRBV5-1|.|TRBJ2-1|.
TGCGCCAGCAGCTTGGGGAGCCCCGGGGAGCAGTTCTTC
CASSLGSPGEQFF
>TRBV7-2|TRBD2|TRBJ2-7|.
TGTGCCAGCAGCTTAGTAGAGACTAGCGGGAGTTGGTACGAGCAGTACTTC
CASSLVETSGSWYEQYF
>TRBV9|TRBD2|TRBJ2-7|.
TGTGCCAGCAGCGGCACTAGCGGGAGTGGTGAGCAGTACTTC
CASSGTSGSGEQYF
>TRBV10-3|.|TRBJ1-2|few
TGTGCCATCGAGGACGTAGAGGGGTATGGCTACACCTTC
CAIEDVEGYGYTF
>TRBV6-5|.|TRBJ1-1|.
TGTGCCAGCAGTTTCGTCGGGGGGATCGGCACTGAAGCTTTCTTT
CASSFVGGIGTEAFF
>TRBV20-1|.|TRBJ1-2|.
TGCAGTGCTAGAGAGGGGGCCGGCTCCTATGGCTACACCTTC
CSAREGAGSYGYTF
>TRBV12-3/TRBV12-4|.|TRBJ1-1|few
TGTGCCAGCAGTCTGGTCCAGGGAAGAGCTTTCTTT
CASSLVQGRAFF
>TRBV4-2|TRBD2|TRBJ2-3|once
TGTGCCAGCAGCCAAGTCCAGCGGGGGAGAGGAGATACGCAGTATTTT
CASSQVQRGRGDTQYF
>TRBV10-3|TRBD2|TRBJ2-2|few
TGTGCCATAGCAGGTGCGGGGGGCCCCAACGCCGGGGAGCTGTTTTTT
CAIAGAGGPNAGELFF
>TRBV5-1|TRBD1|TRBJ2-7|many
TGTGCCAGCAGTCTCGGACAGGCCTCCTACGAGCAGTACTTC
CASSLGQASYEQYF
>TRBV6-1|.|TRBJ1-2|.
TGTGCCAGCAGTGAAGAGACACAGCTCTATGGCTACACCTTC
CASSEETQLYGYTF
>TRBV5-1|TRBD1|TRBJ1-2|.
TGCGCCAGCAGCTTGGGGGGACAGGGCTCTGGCTACACCTTC
CASSLGGQGSGYTF
>TRBV7-9|TRBD1|TRBJ2-1|.
TGTGCCAGCAGCTTGGACAGGGGCCCCTACCATGAGCAGTTCTTC
CASSLDRGPYHEQFF
>TRBV20-1|TRBD2|TRBJ2-3|.
TGCAGTGCGCCACTAGCGGGAAAAGATACGCAGTATTTT
CSAPLAGKDTQYF
>TRBV29-1|.|TRBJ2-7|few
TGCAGCGCTTTCAGCTTCTCCTACGAGCAGTACTTC
CSAFSFSYEQYF
>TRBV10-2|.|TRBJ2-1|.
TGCGCCAGCACAGGGTTCCTGAACAATGAGCAGTTCTTC
CASTGFLNNEQFF
>TRBV19|.|TRBJ1-5|few
TGTGCCAGTAGTATAGGGGTCCAGGCCCGTCAGCCCCAGCATTTT
CASSIGVQARQPQHF
>TRBV15|.|TRBJ2-7|.
TGTGCCACCAGCACCGGGACCAGGCGCTACGAGCAGTACTTC
CATSTGTRRYEQYF
>TRBV20-1|TRBD2|TRBJ2-1|few
TGCAGTGCCCTCCATCTGGGACTAGCGGGAGGTGAGCAGTTCTTC
CSALHLGLAGGEQFF
>TRBV12-3/TRBV12-4|TRBD1|TRBJ2-1|many
TGTGCCAGCAGTTTCGGGACAGGGATCTACAACTCCTACAATGAGCAGTTCTTC
CASSFGTGIYNSYNEQFF
>TRBV27|.|TRBJ2-7|.
TGTGCCAGTCAGGGGGAGGGATTGTACGAGCAGTACTTC
CASQGEGLYEQYF
>TRBV2|.|TRBJ2-2|once
TGTGCCAGCACCGGCCAAGGGGGTGGGGAGCTGTTTTTT
CASTGQGGGELFF